These T cell receptor beta chains were read from a single sample in a study of graft-versus-host responses after intestinal transplantation. Clones were sequenced by immunoSEQ multiplex PCR, and TCRdb holds only the in-frame ones, with some missing. The table has more than 80,000 clones, roughly 90% seen once; the top ten hold roughly 0.3%. These receptors lack a known antigen. The sequencing used unstimulated CD4+ T cells sorted from spleen or lymph node cells, collected before transplant. The receptors stem from a human donor who was the organ donor for an intestinal transplant. Both conserved end residues are trimmed from each CDR3.

V: TRBV9
CDR3: ASSPRGQGRTGYT

V: TRBV14
CDR3: ASSQDIGIGGELF

V: TRBV27
CDR3: ASSLVWTGDTGELF

V: TRBV27
CDR3: ASTRDRGLVGYGYT

V: TRBV11-3
CDR3: ASSDRVRAF

V: TRBV28
CDR3: ASSQGLAGSSSYEQY

V: TRBV28
CDR3: ASSFLVRAGTNNEQF

V: TRBV7-2
CDR3: ASSLDGTGRTGELF

V: TRBV28
CDR3: ASSPRVPYEQY

V: TRBV6-6
CDR3: ASSIRTGGPDTQY

V: TRBV5-4
CDR3: ASRRLLAGSYNEQF

V: TRBV27
CDR3: ASSLHPLAYEQY

V: TRBV18
CDR3: ASSEGTGGSGANVLT

V: TRBV6-5
CDR3: ASSYSRSRPPYEQY

V: TRBV14
CDR3: ASSQAGYKQY

V: TRBV7-2
CDR3: ASSPRTSGSYEQY

V: TRBV11-3
CDR3: ASRRGQGRETEAF

V: TRBV28
CDR3: ASTREIHNEQF

V: TRBV5-6
CDR3: ASSLGGGQSFSTEAF

V: TRBV5-1
CDR3: ASSSLAGGPQDTQY

V: TRBV18
CDR3: ASTGTGVSETQY

V: TRBV7-9
CDR3: ASVAGHGYT

V: TRBV5-1
CDR3: ASSFGDRASGANVLT

V: TRBV28
CDR3: ASTPAWTGVHGYT

V: TRBV28
CDR3: ASSLMGQIEGVSYGYT

V: TRBV5-1
CDR3: ASSGSGSSYGEQY

V: TRBV29-1
CDR3: SVRQLWDEKLF

V: TRBV5-1
CDR3: ASSLGLRGPYEQY

V: TRBV7-2
CDR3: ASSLEGAAYEQY

V: TRBV19
CDR3: ASSAPGRSGTQY

V: TRBV15
CDR3: ATSRERAGAYEQY

V: TRBV5-4
CDR3: ASSWGPGDEDTQY

V: TRBV7-9
CDR3: ASSFGSGTSTDTQY

V: TRBV11-2
CDR3: ASSLSRAKNIQY

V: TRBV6-6
CDR3: ASSRNYEQY

V: TRBV7-6
CDR3: ASSLARSGMETQY

V: TRBV5-6
CDR3: ASSRPRNSYNEQF

V: TRBV5-1
CDR3: ASSLGTGSNQPQH

V: TRBV29-1
CDR3: GVEGGGNGYT

V: TRBV6-1
CDR3: ASSEYSPGNTIY

V: TRBV6-1
CDR3: ASSPAGGLNYEQY

V: TRBV7-2
CDR3: ASSLWSGGGTDTQY

V: TRBV5-1
CDR3: ASSPGGPGQPQH

V: TRBV23-1
CDR3: ASSQSRVICDEQY

V: TRBV5-1
CDR3: ASGTGTGDYGYT

V: TRBV5-1
CDR3: ASSLGQGYNSPLH

V: TRBV7-3
CDR3: ASSFSSGELF

V: TRBV9
CDR3: ASSETSGRADTQY

V: TRBV29-1
CDR3: SARQGASEKLF

V: TRBV7-3
CDR3: ASSLKSGYNEQF

V: TRBV19
CDR3: ASRLVGTDTQY

V: TRBV28
CDR3: ASTLGLSNQPQH

V: TRBV7-3
CDR3: ASSLTTVGTSGYNEQF

V: TRBV5-4
CDR3: ASSLSGGWVYGYT

V: TRBV29-1
CDR3: SASWVAKNIQY